These T cell receptor beta chains were read from a single sample in a study of resident and recirculating memory T cells in vitiligo. Sequencing was performed with immunoSEQ multiplex PCR; in TCRdb, only in-frame clones are kept and a portion is missing. The table records tens of thousands of clones, roughly 94% of them present only once. The sequencing sample was made of blood. All receptors come from a male donor with vitiligo. The CDR3 runs from the conserved cysteine through the conserved F or W. The order of the fields is J gene, clone size, D gene, V gene, CDR3 protein, CDR3 DNA. A D gene is named only where the DNA matches it firmly. The size field is filled for only some rows; it gives once, few, many or a size class.

j_gene: TRBJ2-1
abundance: few
d_gene: TRBD1
v_gene: TRBV7-2
CDR3aa: CASWVRGNSYNEQFF
CDR3nt: TGTGCCAGTTGGGTCAGGGGGAACTCCTACAATGAGCAGTTCTTC

j_gene: TRBJ2-2
abundance: .
d_gene: TRBD1
v_gene: TRBV15
CDR3aa: CATSQGRGRISGELFF
CDR3nt: TGTGCCACCAGTCAAGGCAGGGGGCGCATCTCCGGGGAGCTGTTTTTT

j_gene: TRBJ1-3
abundance: .
d_gene: TRBD1
v_gene: TRBV9
CDR3aa: CASSATDRGNTIYF
CDR3nt: TGTGCCAGCAGCGCGACGGACAGGGGAAACACCATATATTTT

j_gene: TRBJ1-1
abundance: .
d_gene: TRBD1
v_gene: TRBV18
CDR3aa: CASSPRTGQERAFF
CDR3nt: TGTGCCAGCTCACCGAGGACAGGCCAGGAGAGGGCTTTCTTT

j_gene: TRBJ1-5
abundance: .
d_gene: .
v_gene: TRBV27
CDR3aa: CASSHRTDAYSNQPQHF
CDR3nt: TGTGCCAGCAGTCATCGGACAGACGCCTATAGCAATCAGCCCCAGCATTTT

j_gene: TRBJ2-7
abundance: .
d_gene: .
v_gene: TRBV27
CDR3aa: CASTGGFGEQYF
CDR3nt: TGTGCCAGCACTGGGGGGTTCGGCGAGCAGTACTTC

j_gene: TRBJ2-5
abundance: few
d_gene: TRBD2
v_gene: TRBV7-9
CDR3aa: CASTWGPSGKGAETQYF
CDR3nt: TGTGCCAGCACCTGGGGTCCTAGCGGGAAGGGAGCAGAGACCCAGTACTTC

j_gene: TRBJ2-1
abundance: .
d_gene: TRBD2
v_gene: TRBV7-8
CDR3aa: CASRLLAGGNYNEQFF
CDR3nt: TGTGCCAGCAGACTACTAGCGGGAGGGAACTACAATGAGCAGTTCTTC

j_gene: TRBJ1-5
abundance: .
d_gene: TRBD1
v_gene: TRBV7-6
CDR3aa: CASSIGRGGWQPQHF
CDR3nt: TGTGCCAGCAGCATAGGGAGAGGGGGCTGGCAGCCCCAGCATTTT

j_gene: TRBJ2-7
abundance: once
d_gene: TRBD1
v_gene: TRBV9
CDR3aa: CASSVSGGGYEQYF
CDR3nt: TGTGCCAGCAGCGTATCAGGGGGCGGCTACGAGCAGTACTTC

j_gene: TRBJ2-2
abundance: .
d_gene: .
v_gene: TRBV9
CDR3aa: CASSVLSGTNTGELFF
CDR3nt: TGTGCCAGCAGCGTACTTAGCGGTACGAACACCGGGGAGCTGTTTTTT

j_gene: TRBJ2-3
abundance: .
d_gene: TRBD1
v_gene: TRBV6-5
CDR3aa: CASSYRDRPSTDTQYF
CDR3nt: TGTGCCAGCAGTTACCGGGACAGGCCTTCCACAGATACGCAGTATTTT

j_gene: TRBJ2-5
abundance: .
d_gene: TRBD2
v_gene: TRBV11-1
CDR3aa: CASSYRASGTRLQETQYF
CDR3nt: TGTGCCAGCAGCTATCGGGCTAGCGGGACACGACTACAAGAGACCCAGTACTTC

j_gene: TRBJ2-1
abundance: .
d_gene: TRBD2
v_gene: TRBV11-2
CDR3aa: CASSLIAGGDEQFF
CDR3nt: TGTGCCAGCAGCCTGATAGCGGGTGGGGATGAGCAGTTCTTC

j_gene: TRBJ1-3
abundance: .
d_gene: .
v_gene: TRBV5-1
CDR3aa: CASSISGATGNTIYF
CDR3nt: TGCGCCAGCAGCATCTCGGGAGCGACTGGAAACACCATATATTTT

j_gene: TRBJ1-5
abundance: .
d_gene: .
v_gene: TRBV5-6
CDR3aa: CASSSTGNQPQHF
CDR3nt: TGTGCCAGCAGCTCGACGGGAAATCAGCCCCAGCATTTT

j_gene: TRBJ2-6
abundance: .
d_gene: TRBD1
v_gene: TRBV5-8
CDR3aa: CASSLGTGSGANVLTF
CDR3nt: TGTGCCAGCAGCTTGGGGACAGGGTCTGGGGCCAACGTCCTGACTTTC

j_gene: TRBJ2-7
abundance: .
d_gene: .
v_gene: TRBV5-4
CDR3aa: CASSPVGQTNYEQYF
CDR3nt: TGTGCCAGCAGCCCGGTCGGACAGACCAATTACGAGCAGTACTTC

j_gene: TRBJ1-1
abundance: .
d_gene: .
v_gene: TRBV19
CDR3aa: CASIRPVRKGDEAFF
CDR3nt: TGTGCCAGTATCCGTCCCGTGAGAAAAGGAGATGAAGCTTTCTTT

j_gene: TRBJ2-2
abundance: once
d_gene: TRBD2
v_gene: TRBV6-1
CDR3aa: CASTTRGRDTGELFF
CDR3nt: TGTGCCAGCACAACCCGAGGGAGGGACACCGGGGAGCTGTTTTTT

j_gene: TRBJ1-2
abundance: .
d_gene: .
v_gene: TRBV7-9
CDR3aa: CASSLGASGGYTF
CDR3nt: TGTGCCAGCAGCTTAGGGGCCTCGGGGGGCTACACCTTC

j_gene: TRBJ2-1
abundance: .
d_gene: TRBD2
v_gene: TRBV5-4
CDR3aa: CASSLAGVSGMEQFF
CDR3nt: TGTGCCAGCAGCTTGGCCGGTGTTAGCGGGATGGAGCAGTTCTTC

j_gene: TRBJ2-7
abundance: .
d_gene: .
v_gene: TRBV6-5
CDR3aa: CATTSRDSYEQYF
CDR3nt: TGTGCCACTACTAGCAGAGACTCCTACGAGCAGTACTTC

j_gene: TRBJ2-3
abundance: .
d_gene: .
v_gene: TRBV6-4
CDR3aa: CASSDSAGSTDTQYF
CDR3nt: TGTGCCAGCAGTGACTCAGCGGGTAGCACAGATACGCAGTATTTT

j_gene: TRBJ2-7
abundance: .
d_gene: .
v_gene: TRBV2
CDR3aa: CASSEGMVGLYEQYF
CDR3nt: TGTGCCAGCAGTGAAGGGATGGTAGGACTCTACGAGCAGTACTTC

j_gene: TRBJ2-1
abundance: few
d_gene: TRBD2
v_gene: TRBV6-1
CDR3aa: CASSELAGSYNEQFF
CDR3nt: TGTGCCAGCAGTGAATTAGCGGGATCCTACAATGAGCAGTTCTTC

j_gene: TRBJ1-4
abundance: .
d_gene: .
v_gene: TRBV5-4
CDR3aa: CASSFGRGTEKLFF
CDR3nt: TGTGCCAGCAGCTTCGGGAGAGGCACCGAAAAACTGTTTTTT